The 30 T cell receptor beta chains listed next were all sequenced from one sample in a study of neurological immune-mediated disorders. TCRdb re-analysed the 5' RACE reads in MiXCR, keeping a single row per CDR3 protein. The sample has about 59,000 distinct CDR3 sequences, around 3.6% seen once. Sequencing was carried out using PBMCs. The receptor source for this set is a woman aged 30 to 39 with multiple sclerosis.

This clonotype was recorded at least ten times. V gene TRBV6-5 combines with J gene TRBJ2-6, with D unresolved. V shed 0 bases and J shed 3 bases, with 15 bases lying between them. The CDR3 spans 18 residues. The germline CDR1 and CDR2 sequences are MNHEY and SVGAGI. The CDR3 loop is CASSYSSAWLGGANVLTF. In DNA, the CDR3 is TGTGCCAGCAGTTACTCGTCGGCTTGGTTGGGTGGGGCCAACGTCCTGACTTTC.

This clonotype has at least ten counts. The chain has TRBV5-1 and TRBJ1-4; TRBD1 is a possible D gene (5 bases). The V gene's germline CDR1 is SGHRS and CDR2 YFSETQ. Between the trimmed V and J ends, which lost 8 bases and 8 bases, there was a span of 19 bases. The CDR3 length is 14 residues. CDR3 coding DNA: TGCGCCAGTAGAAGACAGTCCTTCGAGGAAAAACTGTTTTTT. Its protein product is CASRRQSFEEKLFF.

This clonotype was detected many times. The chain is built from TRBV7-6 and TRBJ1-4, with unresolved D. The CDR3 loop spans 16 amino acids. CDR1 and CDR2 (germline): SGHVS, FNYEAQ. With 5 bases removed from V and 8 bases from J, the gap between germline ends came to 21 bases. This chain's CDR3 is CASSVDRIVSGEKLFF. CDR3 DNA sequence: TGTGCCAGCAGCGTAGATCGGATCGTCTCGGGGGAAAAACTGTTTTTT.

This clonotype was counted at least ten times. The chain has TRBV7-8 and TRBJ2-7; unclear D gene. Germline V gene lookup returns CDR1 SGHVS and CDR2 FQNEAQ. V lost 5 bases and J lost 1, with 3 bases in between. There are 11 residues in the CDR3. CDR3 coding DNA: TGTGCCAGCAGCCCGTCCTACGAGCAGTACTTC. Amino acid sequence: CASSPSYEQYF.

The CDR3 is CASSPGTVSYEQYF. The CDR3 DNA reads TGCGCCAGCAGCCCCGGGACTGTCTCCTACGAGCAGTACTTC. This rearrangement joins TRBV5-1 to TRBJ2-7; D possibly corresponds to TRBD2 (6 bases). With 4 bases removed from V and 0 bases from J, the gap between germline ends came to 11 bases. Germline-derived CDR1 and CDR2 are SGHRS and YFSETQ. The CDR3 spans 14 residues.

On this clonotype itself: Sequence at one end of the junction differs from germline and may be a read error. The rearrangement uses TRBV4-1 and TRBJ1-5; D uncertain. CDR3 length: 15 amino acids. Germline loops: CDR1 MGHRA, CDR2 YSYEKL. CDR3 residues: CASSQGDAVHQPQNF. As DNA, the CDR3 is TGCGCCAGCAGCCAAGGGGATGCAGTCCATCAGCCCCAGAATTTT.

This clonotype was picked up many times. The rearrangement uses TRBV5-1 and TRBJ2-3; D is undetermined. The CDR3 contains 14 residues. The V and J ends lost 2 bases and 2 bases respectively, with 9 bases between them. CDR1 SGHRS and CDR2 YFSETQ come from the germline V gene. The CDR3 DNA is TGCGCCAGCAGCTTCATAAAAGACACAGATACGCAGTATTTT. It yields the protein CASSFIKDTDTQYF.

This clonotype was observed a handful of times. J is TRBJ2-3 and V is TRBV7-6; 9 bases agree with TRBD1. The germline V gene has CDR1 SGHVS and CDR2 FNYEAQ. The CDR3 totals 18 residues. Trimming removed 5 bases from V and 3 bases from J; junction bases left unmatched: 15. CDR3 amino acids: CASSRLGTGGTMTDTQYF. CDR3 DNA sequence: TGTGCCAGCAGCCGTCTGGGAACAGGGGGCACCATGACAGATACGCAGTATTTT. Looking up the rest from reference TRBV7-6 and TRBJ2-3 gives the full variable domain: GAGVSQSPRYKVTKRGQDVALRCDPISGHVSLYWYRQALGQGPEFLTYFNYEAQQDKSGLPNDRFSAERPEGSISTLTIQRTEQRDSAMYRCASSRLGTGGTMTDTQYFGPGTRLTVL.

This clonotype has a count of ten or more. V gene TRBV5-6 combines with J gene TRBJ2-1; 9 nucleotides agree with TRBD2. CDR3 size: 16 residues. J was trimmed by 4 bases and V by 6 bases; bases with no gene match: 11. Looked up from germline, CDR1 is SGHDT and CDR2 is YYEEEE. In DNA form, the CDR3 reads TGTGCCAGCACCCGACAAATGACTAGCGGTTACAATGAGCAGTTCTTC. It yields the protein CASTRQMTSGYNEQFF.

This clonotype was seen many times. The chain recombines TRBV20-1 with TRBJ2-7; D might be TRBD2 (7 bases). The CDR3 runs to 17 residues. Germline CDR1 reads DFQATT; CDR2 reads SNEGSKA (reference sequence). Trimming shortened V by 0 bases and J by 6 bases, and 24 bases separated the two germline ends. CDR3 sequence (DNA): TGCAGTGCTAGAGATAGGGTCCCCCCGGTTGCGGGGGCCGAGCAGTACTTC. This gives the protein CSARDRVPPVAGAEQYF.

The table lists this clonotype with many counts. Germline is not matched at one junction end, which may reflect a read error. V usage is TRBV3-1 and J usage is TRBJ1-6; unclear D gene. This CDR3 has 15 residues. The germline V gene encodes CDR1 LGHDT and CDR2 YNNKEL (reference sequence). DNA of the CDR3: TGTGCCAGCCGTTTTTTGTCGGCCTATAATTCACCCCTCAACTTT. Residues: CASRFLSAYNSPLNF.

This clonotype occurred many times. Its ends do not fully match the called genes, so a read error is possible. In nucleotides, the CDR3 is TGTGCCAGCTCACCGTCGACAGGGGAAGGTGAAGTTTTCTTT. Amino acids: CASSPSTGEGEVFF. The chain links TRBV18 to TRBJ1-1; 8 positions agree with TRBD1. This CDR3 region has 14 residues. CDR1 and CDR2 from the germline V gene are KGHSH and LQKENI.

This clonotype was seen ten or more times. This chain connects TRBV11-2 to TRBJ2-7; D possibly corresponds to TRBD2 (6 bases). Germline V lookup: CDR1 SGHAT, CDR2 FQNNGV. This CDR3 comprises 13 residues. V lost 1 base to trimming and J lost 5 bases, with 9 bases between them. The DNA for the CDR3 is TGTGCCAGCAGCTTAGGAGGCGGGAACGAGCAGTACTTC. Encoded protein: CASSLGGGNEQYF.

Many counts were recorded for this clonotype. This rearrangement joins TRBV5-4 to TRBJ1-1; tentative D call: TRBD1 (6 bases). V dropped 4 bases and J dropped 7 bases, with 23 bases sitting between them. Germline loops: CDR1 SGHNT, CDR2 YYREEE (reference sequence). This CDR3 is 16 amino acids long. The DNA of the CDR3 is TGTGCCAGCAGCATCCAGGGTCCAGGGGCGGGAAATGAAGCTTTCTTT. Translation: CASSIQGPGAGNEAFF.

At least ten counts were recorded for this clonotype. The rearrangement uses TRBV29-1 and TRBJ1-2; 8 bases are shared with TRBD1. With V trimmed by 7 bases and J by 3 bases, 7 bases remained unmatched. CDR1 SQVTM and CDR2 ANQGSEA come from the germline V gene. This CDR3 spans 13 amino acids. The DNA of the CDR3 is TGCAGCGCCGGACAGGGCCTTGACTATGGCTACACCTTC. Its translation: CSAGQGLDYGYTF.

In this sample, this clonotype turned up a few times. The chain is built from TRBV20-1 and TRBJ1-2; 7 bases map to TRBD1. Germline CDR1 and CDR2: DFQATT and SNEGSKA (reference sequence). This CDR3 has 14 amino acids. The V and J ends lost 2 bases and 4 bases, in that order; junction bases with no gene match: 7. The DNA for the CDR3 is TGCAGTGCTAGACGGGACAGCGGTTCCTATGGCTACACCTTC. Protein: CSARRDSGSYGYTF.

This clonotype occurred many times. The genes are TRBV5-1 and TRBJ1-3, with TRBD1 matching over 8 bases. Germline V CDR1 and CDR2: SGHRS, YFSETQ. This CDR3 spans 15 amino acids. Unmatched junction bases numbered 10, after V lost 7 bases and J lost 4 bases. The CDR3 sequence: CASGRTGTRGNTIYF. In DNA form, the CDR3 reads TGCGCCAGCGGCCGGACAGGGACAAGAGGAAACACCATATATTTT.

This clonotype was seen many times. J is TRBJ2-1 and V is TRBV5-1; D possibly corresponds to TRBD1 (6 bases). From germline, CDR1 is SGHRS and CDR2 YFSETQ. This CDR3 has 15 amino acids. The V gene lost 4 bases and the J gene lost 3 bases, with 14 bases spanning the gap. The CDR3 DNA follows: TGCGCCAGCAGCGTAGGACAGACCAGCTACAATGAGCAGTTCTTC. Translating it yields CASSVGQTSYNEQFF. Complete variable domain (other parts from reference TRBV5-1 and TRBJ2-1): KAGVTQTPRYLIKTRGQQVTLSCSPISGHRSVSWYQQTPGQGLQFLFEYFSETQRNKGNFPGRFSGRQFSNSRSEMNVSTLELGDSALYLCASSVGQTSYNEQFFGPGTRLTVL.

This chain uses TRBV28 with TRBJ1-1; D is possibly TRBD1 (6 bases). Germline V CDR1 and CDR2: MDHEN, SYDVKM. The CDR3 loop spans 15 amino acids. Trimming took 4 bases from V and 7 from J, leaving 19 bases between them. The CDR3 region is CASSSGQSSSHEAFF. The CDR3 nucleotides read TGTGCCAGCAGTTCCGGACAGAGCAGTTCTCATGAAGCTTTCTTT.

Many counts were recorded for this clonotype. The rearrangement uses TRBV4-2 and TRBJ2-7, with D possibly TRBD2 on 6 matching bases. CDR1 LGHNA and CDR2 YNFKEQ come from the germline V gene. V was clipped by 3 bases and J by 0 bases, with 9 bases between them. CDR3 length: 14 amino acids. CDR3 nucleotide sequence: TGTGCCAGCAGCCAGGGAGGAAGCTCCTACGAGCAGTACTTC. It encodes CASSQGGSSYEQYF.

This clonotype was seen at least ten times. This chain connects TRBV14 to TRBJ1-3, with no clear D. The germline gives CDR1 SGHDN, CDR2 FVKESK. The CDR3 loop spans 17 amino acids. Between the trimmed V and J ends, which lost 0 bases and 0 bases, there was a span of 12 bases. The CDR3 loop is CASSQDKAAYSGNTIYF. The CDR3 DNA reads as TGTGCCAGCAGCCAAGATAAGGCGGCTTACTCTGGAAACACCATATATTTT.

This clonotype was picked up many times. The chain couples TRBV5-6 to TRBJ2-7; perhaps D is TRBD1 or TRBD2 (5 bases each). This CDR3 contains 13 residues. Germline lookup yields CDR1 SGHDT and CDR2 YYEEEE. V was shortened by 3 bases and J by 3 bases, with 10 bases between the two germline ends. CDR3 region: CASSWGSGYEQYF. The CDR3 coding sequence is TGTGCCAGCAGCTGGGGGTCGGGCTACGAGCAGTACTTC.

This clonotype was counted only a few times. The junction does not match germline at one end; this may be a read error. The chain uses TRBV12-3 or TRBV12-4 and TRBJ1-5; 7 bases are a match to TRBD1. CDR3 size: 15 residues. CDR3 sequence (DNA): TGTGCCAGCAGTTTCGTGGACAGGATCGGTCAGCCCCAGAATTTT. Translation: CASSFVDRIGQPQNF.

This clonotype was counted many times. The gene calls are TRBV5-1 and TRBJ2-7; the D is unclear. CDR3 length: 13 residues. From germline, CDR1 is SGHRS and CDR2 YFSETQ. V lost 5 bases to trimming and J lost 1 base, with 10 bases between them. This chain's CDR3 is CASSRMGSYEQYF. As DNA, the CDR3 is TGCGCCAGCAGTCGTATGGGGTCCTACGAGCAGTACTTC.

In this sample, this clonotype turned up many times. This sequence joins TRBV7-3 and TRBJ2-1, with 10 bases matching TRBD2. The CDR3 extends over 15 amino acids. The V gene's germline CDR1 is SGHTA and CDR2 FQGTGA. V was pared by 5 bases and J by 7 bases, with 8 bases of the junction left unmatched. As DNA, the CDR3 is TGTGCCAGCAGCCCCCAGGGACTAGCGAGTAATGAGCAGTTCTTC. This encodes CASSPQGLASNEQFF.

There are many counts of this clonotype. This chain connects TRBV15 to TRBJ2-6, with D unresolved. The CDR3 sequence is 15 residues long. V lost 1 base and J 1 base, leaving 5 bases between the germline ends. Per the germline V gene, CDR1 is LNHNV and CDR2 is YYDKDF (reference sequence). The CDR3 region is CATSRAASGANVLTF. The CDR3 nucleotides are TGTGCCACCAGCAGAGCTGCTTCTGGGGCCAACGTCCTGACTTTC.

This clonotype was picked up a small number of times. The V and J genes are TRBV20-1 and TRBJ2-3; no definite D call. V dropped 2 bases and J dropped 3 bases, with 15 bases sitting between them. The length of the CDR3 is 15 residues. Germline CDR1 and CDR2: DFQATT and SNEGSKA (reference sequence). CDR3 protein: CSARPSGVTTDTQYF. The CDR3 region has the DNA TGCAGTGCTAGACCCTCTGGGGTCACAACAGATACGCAGTATTTT.

This clonotype was observed many times. The chain combines TRBV10-3 with TRBJ2-7; TRBD2 matches at 14 bases. Germline V gene data show CDR1 as ENHRY and CDR2 as SYGVKD. The CDR3 contains 14 residues. The ends lost 4 bases at V and 9 bases at J; junction bases unmatched: 5. CDR3 nucleotide sequence: TGTGCCATCAGTGGGGGACTAGCGGGAGATCGGCAGTACTTC. This codes for CAISGGLAGDRQYF.

This clonotype was seen only a few times. Its ends do not fully match the called genes, so a read error is possible. The chain is built from TRBV20-1 and TRBJ1-6; 8 bases match TRBD1. The germline V gene encodes CDR1 DFQATT and CDR2 SNEGSKA (reference sequence). CDR3 length: 14 residues. The CDR3 sequence: CSARSGGRDSPLNF. In nucleotides, the CDR3 is TGCAGTGCTAGGTCAGGGGGCCGGGATTCACCCCTCAACTTT.

The sample holds many counts of this clonotype. The CDR3 DNA is TGTGCCAGCAGTACAAACACAGATACGCAGTATTTT. Translating it yields CASSTNTDTQYF. This chain connects TRBV27 to TRBJ2-3; D not resolved. The ends were cut back, 5 bases at V and 2 bases at J, with 5 bases in the middle. CDR3 length: 12 residues. Germline values: CDR1 MNHEY, CDR2 SMNVEV (reference sequence).